This T cell receptor (beta chain) was identified in a study of T cell repertoires in cytomegalovirus infection. Study in general: Matching HLA type, along with CMV infection, was indicated by public TCR beta signatures. General study findings and limits: HLA-C-restricted TCR beta clonotypes specific for CMV led the ex vivo response. People with CMV and the relevant HLA were identified by cumulative public TCR beta family frequency.

TCRdb passed the reads through MiXCR, listing each CDR3 protein once. The sample contains fewer than 300,000 distinct CDR3 sequences, 20% to 30% of which appear only once. V gave up 4 bases and J gave up 3 bases, with 15 bases separating them. The CDR3 length is 15 residues. Germline loops: CDR1 SGHRS, CDR2 YFSETQ. In regard to this clonotype: The antigen is undetermined.

The chain employs TRBV5-1 and TRBJ2-3, with a possible D match to TRBD2 (7 bases). The receptor's source is a human donor in good health (CMV status not recorded). Some clones in this sample may be carry-over from other donors' samples. Specimen: PBMCs. CDR3 protein: CASSGGAGWTDTQYF. CDR3 bases: TGCGCCAGCAGCGGGGGGGCTGGGTGGACAGATACGCAGTATTTT.